These T cell receptor beta chains were read from a single sample in a study of shared clonotypes between healthy human individuals. TCRdb keeps only in-frame clones here, not all; method: immunoSEQ multiplex PCR. Of millions of clones in the sample, over 85% are singletons; the top ten hold 0.35% to 0.5%. The sample consisted of naive CD4+ T cells from PBMCs. These receptors were collected from a young man in good health. Some clones in this sample may be carry-over from other donors' samples. Each CDR3 is given with its conserved first and last residue. The order of the fields is J gene, V gene, CDR3 protein.

J gene: TRBJ2-7
V gene: TRBV28
CDR3 protein: CASSSPHGASYEQYF

J gene: TRBJ2-1
V gene: TRBV7-3
CDR3 protein: CASSSDRYNEQFF

J gene: TRBJ2-1
V gene: TRBV5-8
CDR3 protein: CASSPRFGEQFF

J gene: TRBJ2-1
V gene: TRBV7-2
CDR3 protein: CASREPGVPLGGEQFF

J gene: TRBJ2-7
V gene: TRBV11-2
CDR3 protein: CASSLVLTEQYF

J gene: TRBJ1-3
V gene: TRBV19
CDR3 protein: CASSIGTASGNTIYF

J gene: TRBJ2-5
V gene: TRBV15
CDR3 protein: CATSRDPLGLAAETQYF

J gene: TRBJ1-2
V gene: TRBV10-3
CDR3 protein: CAIRNQTGSGYTF

J gene: TRBJ1-1
V gene: TRBV4-1
CDR3 protein: CASSRRKETEAFF

J gene: TRBJ2-2
V gene: TRBV9
CDR3 protein: CASSFGGPRTGELFF

J gene: TRBJ2-3
V gene: TRBV14
CDR3 protein: CASSLGRPLGDTQYF

J gene: TRBJ2-3
V gene: TRBV5-1
CDR3 protein: CASSLGLAGSTDTQYF

J gene: TRBJ2-1
V gene: TRBV5-4
CDR3 protein: CASSPWERSNEQFF

J gene: TRBJ1-3
V gene: TRBV18
CDR3 protein: CASSPDGNTIYF

J gene: TRBJ2-1
V gene: TRBV7-9
CDR3 protein: CASSSVEGSYNEQFF

J gene: TRBJ2-2
V gene: TRBV6-1
CDR3 protein: CASSAPGSLTGELFF

J gene: TRBJ1-1
V gene: TRBV4-1
CDR3 protein: CASSRLQTPAGTEAFF

J gene: TRBJ2-5
V gene: TRBV6-5
CDR3 protein: CARSPALQETQYF

J gene: TRBJ2-7
V gene: TRBV7-6
CDR3 protein: CASSLGLLDEQYF

J gene: TRBJ1-2
V gene: TRBV21-1
CDR3 protein: CARPLNPPGLNYGYTF

J gene: TRBJ2-7
V gene: TRBV5-1
CDR3 protein: CASKGKLDSYEQYF

J gene: TRBJ1-4
V gene: TRBV7-2
CDR3 protein: CASSPRQATGEKLFF

J gene: TRBJ2-5
V gene: TRBV28
CDR3 protein: CASSFLVRQETQYF

J gene: TRBJ2-7
V gene: TRBV2
CDR3 protein: CASSGTGGYEQYF

J gene: TRBJ1-2
V gene: TRBV5-4
CDR3 protein: CASSLSSSGDYGYTF

J gene: TRBJ1-2
V gene: TRBV21-1
CDR3 protein: CASSAPGQGASPPPLDYGYTF

J gene: TRBJ2-1
V gene: TRBV4-2
CDR3 protein: CASSPPPQAGQDEQFF

J gene: TRBJ2-1
V gene: TRBV9
CDR3 protein: CASRRGQGSYNEQFF

J gene: TRBJ2-1
V gene: TRBV28
CDR3 protein: CASSQPGGAGFYNEQFF

J gene: TRBJ2-2
V gene: TRBV19
CDR3 protein: CASSIGLVGGELFF

J gene: TRBJ2-3
V gene: TRBV6-5
CDR3 protein: CASRRTGGDTQYF

J gene: TRBJ2-6
V gene: TRBV5-1
CDR3 protein: CASSLGSEDNVLTF

J gene: TRBJ2-2
V gene: TRBV5-6
CDR3 protein: CASSSRRTGTANTGELFF

J gene: TRBJ2-5
V gene: TRBV19
CDR3 protein: CASSMTGEETQYF

J gene: TRBJ1-2
V gene: TRBV6-5
CDR3 protein: CASRTSWGYYGYTF

J gene: TRBJ2-7
V gene: TRBV28
CDR3 protein: CASSGTAAGVLYEQYF

J gene: TRBJ2-2
V gene: TRBV7-3
CDR3 protein: CASSLKSWGELFF

J gene: TRBJ1-5
V gene: TRBV29-1
CDR3 protein: CSVVLWDRGDQPQHF

J gene: TRBJ1-2
V gene: TRBV7-3
CDR3 protein: CASSLNGGEYGYTF

J gene: TRBJ2-5
V gene: TRBV19
CDR3 protein: CASRGGYQETQYF

J gene: TRBJ1-4
V gene: TRBV2
CDR3 protein: CASSDWGGTEKLFF

J gene: TRBJ1-5
V gene: TRBV18
CDR3 protein: CASSPQRNQPQHF

J gene: TRBJ1-5
V gene: TRBV28
CDR3 protein: CASRSNRGTPYSNQPQHF

J gene: TRBJ1-5
V gene: TRBV6-1
CDR3 protein: CASIEVSTSNQPQHF

J gene: TRBJ2-3
V gene: TRBV11-3
CDR3 protein: CASSPRGSDTQYF

J gene: TRBJ1-5
V gene: TRBV7-8
CDR3 protein: CASNKGYSNQPQHF

J gene: TRBJ2-7
V gene: TRBV28
CDR3 protein: CASSPSHNRGFYEQYF

J gene: TRBJ2-1
V gene: TRBV7-3
CDR3 protein: CASSLDSYNEQFF

J gene: TRBJ2-7
V gene: TRBV30
CDR3 protein: CAWMPVQGAPTEQYF

J gene: TRBJ1-5
V gene: TRBV28
CDR3 protein: CASSSLLRGGNQPQHF

J gene: TRBJ2-6
V gene: TRBV27
CDR3 protein: CASSLRGSGANVLTF

J gene: TRBJ1-4
V gene: TRBV14
CDR3 protein: CASSQGGRKLFF

J gene: TRBJ2-5
V gene: TRBV6-5
CDR3 protein: CASSYSAMIETQYF

J gene: TRBJ1-1
V gene: TRBV5-1
CDR3 protein: CASSSGTGTEAFF

J gene: TRBJ2-7
V gene: TRBV6-5
CDR3 protein: CASAEAGSYEQYF